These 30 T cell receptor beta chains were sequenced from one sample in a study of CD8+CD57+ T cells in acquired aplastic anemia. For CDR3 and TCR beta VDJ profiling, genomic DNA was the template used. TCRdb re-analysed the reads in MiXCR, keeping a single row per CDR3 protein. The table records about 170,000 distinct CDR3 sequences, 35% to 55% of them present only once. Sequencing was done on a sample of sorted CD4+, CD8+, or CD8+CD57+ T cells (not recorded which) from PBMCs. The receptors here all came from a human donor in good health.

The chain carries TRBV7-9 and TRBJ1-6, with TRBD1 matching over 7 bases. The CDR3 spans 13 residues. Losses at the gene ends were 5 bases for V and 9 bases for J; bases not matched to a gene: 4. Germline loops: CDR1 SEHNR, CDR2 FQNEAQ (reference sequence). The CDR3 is CASSQEGASPLHF. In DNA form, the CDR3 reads TGTGCCAGCAGCCAGGAGGGGGCTTCACCCCTCCACTTT.

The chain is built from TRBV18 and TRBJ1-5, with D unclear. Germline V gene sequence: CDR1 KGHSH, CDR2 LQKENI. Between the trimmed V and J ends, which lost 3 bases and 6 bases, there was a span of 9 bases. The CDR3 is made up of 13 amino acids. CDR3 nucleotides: TGTGCCAGCTCACCTGAGGGTTTTCAGCCCCAGCATTTT. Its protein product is CASSPEGFQPQHF. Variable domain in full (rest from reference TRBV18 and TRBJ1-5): NAGVMQNPRHLVRRRGQEARLRCSPMKGHSHVYWYRQLPEEGLKFMVYLQKENIIDESGMPKERFSAEFPKEGPSILRIQQVVRGDSAAYFCASSPEGFQPQHFGDGTRLSIL.

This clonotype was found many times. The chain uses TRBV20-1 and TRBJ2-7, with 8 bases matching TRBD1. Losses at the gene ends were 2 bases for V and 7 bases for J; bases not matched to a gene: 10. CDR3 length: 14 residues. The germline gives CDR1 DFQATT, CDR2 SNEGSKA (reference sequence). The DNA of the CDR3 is TGCAGTGCTAGACGCAGGGGGCAGGTGGGTGAGCAGTACTTC. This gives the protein CSARRRGQVGEQYF.

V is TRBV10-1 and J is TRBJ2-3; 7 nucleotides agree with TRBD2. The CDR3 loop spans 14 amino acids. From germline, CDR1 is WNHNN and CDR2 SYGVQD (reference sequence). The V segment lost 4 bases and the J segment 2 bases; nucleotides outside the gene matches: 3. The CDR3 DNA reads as TGCGCCAGCAGTGCGACTAGCAACACAGATACGCAGTATTTT. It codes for CASSATSNTDTQYF.

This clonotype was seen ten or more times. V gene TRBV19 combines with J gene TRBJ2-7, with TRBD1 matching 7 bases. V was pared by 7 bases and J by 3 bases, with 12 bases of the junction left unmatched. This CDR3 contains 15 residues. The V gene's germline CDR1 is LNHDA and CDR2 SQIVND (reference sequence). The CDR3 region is CASNRQGRGNYEQYF. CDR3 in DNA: TGTGCCAGTAACCGACAGGGTAGGGGTAACTACGAGCAGTACTTC.

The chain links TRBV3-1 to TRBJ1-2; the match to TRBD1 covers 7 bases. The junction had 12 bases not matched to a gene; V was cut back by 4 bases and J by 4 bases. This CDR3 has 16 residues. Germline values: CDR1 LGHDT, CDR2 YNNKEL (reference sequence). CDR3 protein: CASSPGRGQIIYGYTF. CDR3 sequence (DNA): TGTGCCAGCAGCCCGGGCCGGGGACAGATTATCTATGGCTACACCTTC.

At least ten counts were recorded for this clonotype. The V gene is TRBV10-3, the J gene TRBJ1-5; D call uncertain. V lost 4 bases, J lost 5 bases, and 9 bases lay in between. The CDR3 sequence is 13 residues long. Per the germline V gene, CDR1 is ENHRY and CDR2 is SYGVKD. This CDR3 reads CAISGSGDQPQHF. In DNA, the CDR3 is TGTGCCATCAGTGGATCAGGAGATCAGCCCCAGCATTTT.

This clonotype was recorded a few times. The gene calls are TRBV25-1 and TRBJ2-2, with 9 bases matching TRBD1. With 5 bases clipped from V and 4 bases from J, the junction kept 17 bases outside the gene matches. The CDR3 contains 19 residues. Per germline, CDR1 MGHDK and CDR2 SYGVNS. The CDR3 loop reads CASSSLQGGQGGGTGELFF. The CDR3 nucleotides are TGTGCCAGCAGTTCCCTCCAGGGGGGACAGGGAGGCGGCACCGGGGAGCTGTTTTTT.

The CDR3 DNA reads TGCAGCGTTGATCGACTAGCGGGAGGCCCGTACAATGAGCAGTTCTTC. It yields the protein CSVDRLAGGPYNEQFF. J is TRBJ2-1 and V is TRBV29-1; TRBD2 matches 13 bases. After removal of 3 bases from V and 4 bases from J, the junction contained 6 bases not matched to a gene. Germline V gene sequence: CDR1 SQVTM, CDR2 ANQGSEA. There are 16 residues in the CDR3.

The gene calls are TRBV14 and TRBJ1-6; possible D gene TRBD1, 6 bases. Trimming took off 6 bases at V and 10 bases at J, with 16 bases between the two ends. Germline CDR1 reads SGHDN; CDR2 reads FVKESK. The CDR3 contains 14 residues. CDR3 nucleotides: TGTGCCAGCAGTCCGGGACAAGCGGAATCACCCCTCCACTTT. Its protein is CASSPGQAESPLHF. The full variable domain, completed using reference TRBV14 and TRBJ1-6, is EAGVTQFPSHSVIEKGQTVTLRCDPISGHDNLYWYRRVMGKEIKFLLHFVKESKQDESGMPNNRFLAERTGGTYSTLKVQPAELEDSGVYFCASSPGQAESPLHFGNGTRLTVT.

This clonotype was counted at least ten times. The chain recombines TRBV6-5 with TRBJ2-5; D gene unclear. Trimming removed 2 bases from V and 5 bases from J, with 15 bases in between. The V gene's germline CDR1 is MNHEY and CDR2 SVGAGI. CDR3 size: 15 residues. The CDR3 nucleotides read TGTGCCAGCAGTTACACCGGACCCAGGACGGAGACCCAGTACTTC. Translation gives CASSYTGPRTETQYF.

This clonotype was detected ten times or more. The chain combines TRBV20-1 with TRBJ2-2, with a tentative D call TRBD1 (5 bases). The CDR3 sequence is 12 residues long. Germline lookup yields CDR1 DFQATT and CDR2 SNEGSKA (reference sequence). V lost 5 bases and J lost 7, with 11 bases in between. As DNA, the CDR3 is TGCAGTGCTTCTAAAGGGGTCGGGGAGCTGTTTTTT. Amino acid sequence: CSASKGVGELFF.

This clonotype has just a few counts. DNA of the CDR3: TGTGCCAGCAGTCACCGACAGGGGGGTAACTATGGCTACACCTTC. This translates into CASSHRQGGNYGYTF. This rearrangement joins TRBV12-3 or TRBV12-4 to TRBJ1-2; TRBD1 aligns across 9 bases. The CDR3 spans 15 residues. The ends lost 5 bases at V and 1 base at J; junction bases unmatched: 5.

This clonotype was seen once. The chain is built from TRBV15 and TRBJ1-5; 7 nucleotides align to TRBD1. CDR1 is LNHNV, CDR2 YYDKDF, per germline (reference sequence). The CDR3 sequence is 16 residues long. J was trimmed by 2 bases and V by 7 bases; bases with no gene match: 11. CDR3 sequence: CATTTGEAVGNQPQHF. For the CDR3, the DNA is TGTGCCACCACTACAGGGGAGGCTGTCGGCAATCAGCCCCAGCATTTT.

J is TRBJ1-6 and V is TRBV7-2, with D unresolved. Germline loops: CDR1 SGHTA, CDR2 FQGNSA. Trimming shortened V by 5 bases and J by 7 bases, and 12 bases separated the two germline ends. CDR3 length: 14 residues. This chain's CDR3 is CASSIRRSNSPLHF. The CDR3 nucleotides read TGTGCCAGCAGCATACGGAGGTCCAATTCACCCCTCCACTTT.

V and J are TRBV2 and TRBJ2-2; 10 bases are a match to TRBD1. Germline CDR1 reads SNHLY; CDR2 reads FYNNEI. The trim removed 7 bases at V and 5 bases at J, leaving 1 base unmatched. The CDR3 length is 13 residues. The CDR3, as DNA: TGTGCCAGCACGGGACAGGGGACCGGGGAGCTGTTTTTT. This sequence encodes CASTGQGTGELFF.

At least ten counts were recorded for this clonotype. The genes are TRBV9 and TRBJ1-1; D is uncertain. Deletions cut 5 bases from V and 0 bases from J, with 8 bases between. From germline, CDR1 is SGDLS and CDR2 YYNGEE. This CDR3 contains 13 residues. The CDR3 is CASRRSVNTEAFF. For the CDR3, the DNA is TGTGCCAGCAGGAGGAGCGTGAACACTGAAGCTTTCTTT.

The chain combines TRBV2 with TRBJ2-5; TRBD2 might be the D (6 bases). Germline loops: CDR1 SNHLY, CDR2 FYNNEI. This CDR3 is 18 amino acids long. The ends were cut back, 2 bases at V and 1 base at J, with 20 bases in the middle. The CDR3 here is CASSENGLAGGSQETQYF. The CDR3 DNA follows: TGTGCCAGCAGTGAAAACGGGCTAGCAGGAGGGAGCCAAGAGACCCAGTACTTC.

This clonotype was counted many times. As DNA, the CDR3 is TGTGCCAGCAGCCCGCCCGAGTTTATGAAGACCCAGTACTTC. Translating gives CASSPPEFMKTQYF. The rearrangement joins TRBV7-2 to TRBJ2-5; no reliable D call. Germline CDR1 is SGHTA and CDR2 is FQGNSA. This CDR3 is 14 amino acids long. V lost 5 bases, J lost 6 bases, and 16 bases lay in between.

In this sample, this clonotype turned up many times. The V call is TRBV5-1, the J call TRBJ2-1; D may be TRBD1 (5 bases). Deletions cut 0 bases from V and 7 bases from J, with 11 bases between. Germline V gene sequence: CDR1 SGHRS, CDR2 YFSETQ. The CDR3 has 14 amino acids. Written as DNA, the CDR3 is TGCGCCAGCAGCTTGGCCACGACAGTTAATGAGCAGTTCTTC. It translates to CASSLATTVNEQFF.

The CDR3 reads CASSEAGYQETQYF. For the CDR3, the DNA is TGTGCCAGCAGTGAGGCGGGGTACCAAGAGACCCAGTACTTC. The rearrangement uses TRBV2 and TRBJ2-5; tentative D call: TRBD2 (6 bases). The germline V gene encodes CDR1 SNHLY and CDR2 FYNNEI. Trimming shortened V by 3 bases and J by 0 bases, and 8 bases separated the two germline ends. The CDR3 has 14 amino acids.

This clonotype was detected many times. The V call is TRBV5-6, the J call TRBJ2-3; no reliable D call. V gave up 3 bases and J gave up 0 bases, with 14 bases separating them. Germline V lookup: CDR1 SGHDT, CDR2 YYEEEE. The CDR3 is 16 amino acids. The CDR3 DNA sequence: TGTGCCAGCAGCTCCATGCGCCTAACAAGCACAGATACGCAGTATTTT. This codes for CASSSMRLTSTDTQYF.

CDR3 region: CASSLEGVGEQYF. In DNA form, the CDR3 reads TGTGCCAGCAGCTTAGAGGGGGTCGGCGAGCAGTACTTC. The chain uses TRBV7-2 and TRBJ2-7; possibly TRBD1 for D (6 bases). Germline-derived CDR1 and CDR2 are SGHTA and FQGNSA. This CDR3 is 13 amino acids long. The V end was cut by 1 base, the J end by 6 bases, with 10 bases between.

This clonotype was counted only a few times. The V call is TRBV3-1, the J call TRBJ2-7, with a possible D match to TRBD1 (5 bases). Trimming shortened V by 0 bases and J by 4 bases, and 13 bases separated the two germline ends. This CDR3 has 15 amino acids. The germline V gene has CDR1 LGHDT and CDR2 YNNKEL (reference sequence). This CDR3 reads CASSQDPRVRYEQYF. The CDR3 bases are TGTGCCAGCAGCCAAGATCCCAGGGTAAGGTACGAGCAGTACTTC.

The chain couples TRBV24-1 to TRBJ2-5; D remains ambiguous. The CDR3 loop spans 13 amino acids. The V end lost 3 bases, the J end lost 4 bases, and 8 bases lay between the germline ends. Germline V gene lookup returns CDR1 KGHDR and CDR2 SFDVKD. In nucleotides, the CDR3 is TGTGCCACCAGTGATCCCGGGCGAGAGACCCAGTACTTC. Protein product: CATSDPGRETQYF.

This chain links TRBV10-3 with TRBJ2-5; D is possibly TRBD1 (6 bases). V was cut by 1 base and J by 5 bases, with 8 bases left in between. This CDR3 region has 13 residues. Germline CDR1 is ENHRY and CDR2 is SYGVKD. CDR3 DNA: TGTGCCATCAGTGAGTACAGGGAGGAGACCCAGTACTTC. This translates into CAISEYREETQYF.

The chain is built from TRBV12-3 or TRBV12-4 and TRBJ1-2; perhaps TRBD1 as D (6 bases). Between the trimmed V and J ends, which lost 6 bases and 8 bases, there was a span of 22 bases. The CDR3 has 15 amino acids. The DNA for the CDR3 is TGTGCCAGCAGCCCCGTGGGGGGCGCGGGGGGGGGCTACACCTTC. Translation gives CASSPVGGAGGGYTF.

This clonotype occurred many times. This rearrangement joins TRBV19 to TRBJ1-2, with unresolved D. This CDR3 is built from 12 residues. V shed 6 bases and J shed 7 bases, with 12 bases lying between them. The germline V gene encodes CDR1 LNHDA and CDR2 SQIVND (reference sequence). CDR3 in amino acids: CASSRQVAGYTF. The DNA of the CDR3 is TGTGCCAGTAGCCGTCAGGTTGCTGGCTACACCTTC.

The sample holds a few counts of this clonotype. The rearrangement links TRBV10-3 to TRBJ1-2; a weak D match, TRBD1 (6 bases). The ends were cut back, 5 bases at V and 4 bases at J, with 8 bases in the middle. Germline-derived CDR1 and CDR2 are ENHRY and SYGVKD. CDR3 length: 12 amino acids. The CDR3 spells CAISNRVYGYTF. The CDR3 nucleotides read TGTGCCATCAGTAACAGGGTCTATGGCTACACCTTC.

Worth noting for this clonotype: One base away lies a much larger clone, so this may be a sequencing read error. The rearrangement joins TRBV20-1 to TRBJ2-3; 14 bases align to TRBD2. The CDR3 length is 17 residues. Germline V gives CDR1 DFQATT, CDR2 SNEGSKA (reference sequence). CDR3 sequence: CSAPSGSGLAGEDMQYF. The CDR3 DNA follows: TGCAGTGCTCCGTCCGGCTCGGGACTAGCGGGAGAAGATATGCAGTATTTT.